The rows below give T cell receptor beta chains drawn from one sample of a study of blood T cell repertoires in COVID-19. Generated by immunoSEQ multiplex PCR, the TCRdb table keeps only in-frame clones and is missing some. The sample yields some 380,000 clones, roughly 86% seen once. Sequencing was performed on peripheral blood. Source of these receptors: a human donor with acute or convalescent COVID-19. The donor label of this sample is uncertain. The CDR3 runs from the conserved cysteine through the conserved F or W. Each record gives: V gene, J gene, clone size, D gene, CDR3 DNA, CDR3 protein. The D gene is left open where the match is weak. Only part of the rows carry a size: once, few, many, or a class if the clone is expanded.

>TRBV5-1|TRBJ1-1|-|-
TGCGCCAGCAGCAAATCGGGGGGTCCTGAAGCTTTCTTT
CASSKSGGPEAFF
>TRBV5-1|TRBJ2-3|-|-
TGCGCCAGCAGGGGGCGTTGGGCCACAGATACGCAGTATTTT
CASRGRWATDTQYF
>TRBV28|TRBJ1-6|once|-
TGTGCCAGCAGAGCGGACCAAGGGTCACCCCTCCACTTT
CASRADQGSPLHF
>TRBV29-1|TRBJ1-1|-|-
TGCAGCGTTGGTTTCGAGAAGAACACTGAAGCTTTCTTT
CSVGFEKNTEAFF
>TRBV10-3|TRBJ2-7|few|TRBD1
TGTGCCACGTGGACAGGGGGAGAAGAGCAGTACTTC
CATWTGGEEQYF
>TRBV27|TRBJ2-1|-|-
TGTGCCAGCCGTGAGTCCGAGAACTCCTACAATGAGCAGTTCTTC
CASRESENSYNEQFF
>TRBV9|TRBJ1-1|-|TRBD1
TGTGCCAGCACCCCAGGGGGGCTGGGCACTGAAGCTTTCTTT
CASTPGGLGTEAFF
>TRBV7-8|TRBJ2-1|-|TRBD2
TGTGCCAGCACCACGACTAGCGGAGCCAGCTCCTACAATGAGCAGTTCTTC
CASTTTSGASSYNEQFF
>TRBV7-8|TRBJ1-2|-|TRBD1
TGTGCCAGCAGCTTAGCGAGGGGGGACAGGGGCGGCTACACCTTC
CASSLARGDRGGYTF
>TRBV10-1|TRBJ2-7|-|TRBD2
TGCGCCAGCCGACCGACTAGCGGGAGTTACGAGCAGTACTTC
CASRPTSGSYEQYF
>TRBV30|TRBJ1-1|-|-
TGTGCCTGGAGTGAGGGGGTGAACACTGAAGCTTTCTTT
CAWSEGVNTEAFF
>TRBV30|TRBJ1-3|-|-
TGTGCCTGGAGTGCGTGGACAGTGTCTGCAGGGGGAAACACCATATATTTT
CAWSAWTVSAGGNTIYF
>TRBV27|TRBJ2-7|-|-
TGTGCCAGCAGTTTTTTTTCTAGCGCCTCCTACGAGCAGTACTTC
CASSFFSSASYEQYF
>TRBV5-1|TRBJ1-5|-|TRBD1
TGCGCCAGCAGCTTGGTAACTTCCGGGACAGGAATTTGTAGCAATCAGCCCCAGCATTTT
CASSLVTSGTGICSNQPQHF
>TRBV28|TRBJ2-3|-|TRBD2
TGTGCCAGCAGACCCCTCGGGGGGGCCACAGATACGCAGTATTTT
CASRPLGGATDTQYF
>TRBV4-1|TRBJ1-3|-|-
TGCGCCAGCAGCCAAGCTGAGGGGGTAAACACCATATATTTT
CASSQAEGVNTIYF
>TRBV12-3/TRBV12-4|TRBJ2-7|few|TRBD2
TGTGCCAGCAGGCCGGGACTAGCTTACGAGCAGTACTTC
CASRPGLAYEQYF
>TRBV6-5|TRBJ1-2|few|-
TGTGCCAGTTCGGACAGAATGAACTATGGCTACACCTTC
CASSDRMNYGYTF
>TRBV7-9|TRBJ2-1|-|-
TGTGCCAGCAGCTCAGGTGGCAGATACAATGAGCAGTTCTTC
CASSSGGRYNEQFF
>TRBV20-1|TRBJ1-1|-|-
TGCAGTGCGGGGGGGACTGAAGCTTTCTTT
CSAGGTEAFF
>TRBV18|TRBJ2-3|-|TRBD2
TGTGCCAGCTCACGTGACGGGGGGGCAGGAGATACGCAGTATTTT
CASSRDGGAGDTQYF
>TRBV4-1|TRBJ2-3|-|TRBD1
TGCGCCAGCAGCCTCTACCGGGACAGGACCACAGATACGCAGTATTTT
CASSLYRDRTTDTQYF
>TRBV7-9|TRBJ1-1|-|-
TGTGCCAGCAGCTTAGAGTACTTGAACACTGAAGCTTTCTTT
CASSLEYLNTEAFF
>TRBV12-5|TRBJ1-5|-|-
TGTGCTAGTGGCCCCACAGGGAATCAGCCCCAGCATTTT
CASGPTGNQPQHF
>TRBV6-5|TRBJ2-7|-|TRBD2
TGTGCCAGCGAGCGGGAGAGAGTCCCCTACGAGCAGTACTTC
CASERERVPYEQYF